The clone carrying this T cell receptor beta chain was counted at least ten times. This sample was taken from a study of T cells in Graves' hyperthyroidism and ophthalmopathy. TCR beta CDR3 sequences were amplified from RNA transcripts. TCR CDR3 regions were first amplified by RT-PCR with HTBI primers. TCRdb redid the calling of the multiplex PCR reads with MiXCR, one entry per CDR3 protein. The sample contains approximately 560,000 distinct CDR3 sequences, approximately 44% of which appear only once. Specimen: peripheral blood or thyroid tissue (not recorded which). The source of this sequence is a woman between 18 and 29 years old with Graves' hyperthyroidism.

This CDR3 is CASSPSGGNSPLHF. In DNA, the CDR3 is TGTGCCAGCAGCCCCTCGGGTGGTAATTCACCCCTCCACTTT. The rearrangement joins TRBV7-3 to TRBJ1-6; unclear D gene. The CDR3 contains 14 residues. Per the germline V gene, CDR1 is SGHTA and CDR2 is FQGTGA. V was clipped by 5 bases and J by 6 bases, with 11 bases between them.